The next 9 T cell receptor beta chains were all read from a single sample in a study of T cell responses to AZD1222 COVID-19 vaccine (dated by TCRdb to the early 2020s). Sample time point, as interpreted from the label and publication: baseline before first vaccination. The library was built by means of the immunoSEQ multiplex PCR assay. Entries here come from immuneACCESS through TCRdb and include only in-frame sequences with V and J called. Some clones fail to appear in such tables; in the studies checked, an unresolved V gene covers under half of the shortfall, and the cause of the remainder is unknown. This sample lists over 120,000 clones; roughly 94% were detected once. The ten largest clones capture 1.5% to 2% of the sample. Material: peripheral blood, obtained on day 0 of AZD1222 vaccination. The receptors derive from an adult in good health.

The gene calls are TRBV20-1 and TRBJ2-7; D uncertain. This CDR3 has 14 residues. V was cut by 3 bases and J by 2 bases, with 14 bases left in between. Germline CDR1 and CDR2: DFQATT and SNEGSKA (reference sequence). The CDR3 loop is CSASTFGHTYEQYF. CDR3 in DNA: TGCAGTGCTAGTACCTTCGGCCACACCTACGAGCAGTACTTC.

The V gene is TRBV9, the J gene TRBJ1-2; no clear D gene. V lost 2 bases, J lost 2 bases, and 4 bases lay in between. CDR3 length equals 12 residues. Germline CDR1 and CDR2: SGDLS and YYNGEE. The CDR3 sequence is CASSVNNYGYTF. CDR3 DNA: TGTGCCAGCAGCGTGAACAACTATGGCTACACCTTC.

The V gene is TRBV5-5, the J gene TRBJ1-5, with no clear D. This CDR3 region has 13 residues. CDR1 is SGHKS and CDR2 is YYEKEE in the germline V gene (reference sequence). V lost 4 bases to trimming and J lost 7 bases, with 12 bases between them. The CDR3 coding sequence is TGTGCCAGCAGCCTCACCCCCGGACAGCCCCAGCATTTT. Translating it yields CASSLTPGQPQHF.

This chain's CDR3 is CAISEDRNTEAFF. CDR3 coding DNA: TGTGCCATCAGTGAGGACCGGAACACTGAAGCTTTCTTT. The rearrangement links TRBV10-3 to TRBJ1-1; D gene unclear. V was trimmed by 2 bases and J by 1 base, leaving 5 bases between them. Germline V gene data show CDR1 as ENHRY and CDR2 as SYGVKD. This CDR3 has 13 residues.

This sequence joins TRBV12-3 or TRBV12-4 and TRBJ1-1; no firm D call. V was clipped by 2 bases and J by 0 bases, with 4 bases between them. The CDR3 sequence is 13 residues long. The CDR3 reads CASSLNLNTEAFF. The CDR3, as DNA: TGTGCCAGCAGTTTAAACCTGAACACTGAAGCTTTCTTT.

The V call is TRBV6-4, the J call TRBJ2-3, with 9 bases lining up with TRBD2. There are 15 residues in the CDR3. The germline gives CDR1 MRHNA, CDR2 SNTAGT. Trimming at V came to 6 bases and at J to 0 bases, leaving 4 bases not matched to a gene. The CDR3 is CASSPTSGSTDTQYF. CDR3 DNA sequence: TGTGCCAGCAGCCCTACTAGCGGGAGCACAGATACGCAGTATTTT.

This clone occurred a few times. CDR3: CASSLAGLNEQYF. The CDR3 bases are TGTGCCAGCAGCTTAGCAGGGTTGAACGAGCAGTACTTC. This rearrangement joins TRBV7-9 to TRBJ2-7; D not resolved. The ends were cut back, 0 bases at V and 5 bases at J, with 8 bases in the middle. CDR3 length: 13 amino acids. CDR1 SEHNR and CDR2 FQNEAQ come from the germline V gene (reference sequence).

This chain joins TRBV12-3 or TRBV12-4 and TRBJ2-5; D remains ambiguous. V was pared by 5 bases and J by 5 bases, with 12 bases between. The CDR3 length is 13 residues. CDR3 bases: TGTGCCAGCAGTGGGCTTCTTGTGGAGACCCAGTACTTC. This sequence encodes CASSGLLVETQYF.

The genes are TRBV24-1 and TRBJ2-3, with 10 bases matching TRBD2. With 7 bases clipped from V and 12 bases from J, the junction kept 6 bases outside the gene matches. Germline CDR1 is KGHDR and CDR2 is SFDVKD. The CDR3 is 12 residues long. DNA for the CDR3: TGTGCCACCAGCGAACTAGCGGGAAGACAGTATTTT. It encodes CATSELAGRQYF.